This T cell receptor (beta chain) was captured by sequencing in a study of technical replicates of blood from a handful of donors. The method was immunoSEQ multiplex PCR; TCRdb's version includes in-frame clones alone and lacks a portion of them. In the table there are approximately 93,000 clones, nearly 95% of which are singletons. The CDR3 extends over 15 amino acids. Unmatched junction bases numbered 5, after V lost 3 bases and J lost 1 base. Germline V CDR1 and CDR2: SGHTA, FQGTGA. This sequence originates from a human donor in good health. This sequence joins TRBV7-3 and TRBJ1-1; 7 bases line up with TRBD1. Material for sequencing was T cells isolated from PBMCs. CDR3 residues: CASSLMRTGNTEAFF. The CDR3 coding sequence is TGTGCCAGCAGCTTGATGCGGACAGGGAACACTGAAGCTTTCTTT.